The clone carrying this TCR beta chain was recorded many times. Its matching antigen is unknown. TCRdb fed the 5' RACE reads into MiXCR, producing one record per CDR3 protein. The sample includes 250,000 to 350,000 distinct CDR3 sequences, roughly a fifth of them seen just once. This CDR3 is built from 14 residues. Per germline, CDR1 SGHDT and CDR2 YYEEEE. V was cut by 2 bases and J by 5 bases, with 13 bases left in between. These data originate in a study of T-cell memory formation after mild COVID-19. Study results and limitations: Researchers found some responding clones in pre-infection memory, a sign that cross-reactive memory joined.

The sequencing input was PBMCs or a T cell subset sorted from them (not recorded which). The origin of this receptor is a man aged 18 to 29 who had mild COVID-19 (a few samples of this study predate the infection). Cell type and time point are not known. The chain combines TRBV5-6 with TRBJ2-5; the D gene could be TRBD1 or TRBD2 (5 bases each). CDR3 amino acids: CASSFGAMWETQYF. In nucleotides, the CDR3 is TGTGCCAGCAGCTTCGGGGCCATGTGGGAGACCCAGTACTTC.